What follows is one TCR beta chain and its context. This sample stems from a study of CD8+ T cells in alopecia areata. Reverse transcribed after extraction, RNA yielded cDNA as the sequencing template. The data were produced by immunoSEQ multiplex PCR, yet TCRdb's version contains in-frame clones alone and is incomplete. The table lists approximately 180,000 clones, 60% of them singletons. Treatment specified: oral pan-JAK inhibitor, 5-10 mg twice daily. V was clipped by 0 bases and J by 12 bases, with 9 bases between them. The CDR3 has 11 residues. The J gene is TRBJ2-7, the V gene TRBV23-1; no clear D. TRBV23-1 is placed among ORFs of uncertain function. This material consisted of CD4+ T cells sorted from blood, taken at week 24, from a patient treated with tofacitinib. The receptor comes from a human donor with alopecia areata. CDR3 nucleotides: TGCGCCAGCAGTCAATCGTTTGAGGCGTACTTC. Protein sequence: CASSQSFEAYF.